Listed here are 18 T cell receptor beta chains from one sample, sequenced in a study of identical twins. One entry per CDR3 protein, called by TCRdb with MiXCR from the 5' RACE reads. The data contain roughly 690,000 distinct CDR3 sequences, 5.5% to 7.5% of them seen just once; the ten biggest clones take up under 2%. Sequencing was performed on naive T cells sorted from blood. The receptors were sampled from a young man in good health.

This clonotype was seen repeatedly, ten times or more. This chain links TRBV6-1 with TRBJ1-1, with 10 bases that match TRBD1. CDR3 length: 14 amino acids. CDR1 MNHNS and CDR2 SASEGT come from the germline V gene. Trimming took 0 bases from V and 7 from J; bases not matched to a gene: 2. Written as DNA, the CDR3 is TGTGCCAGCAGTGAAGCTGGACAGGGGGGTGAAGCTTTCTTT. Translating gives CASSEAGQGGEAFF.

This clonotype occurred a few times. The chain is built from TRBV11-2 and TRBJ2-1; possible D gene TRBD2, 6 bases. The V gene's germline CDR1 is SGHAT and CDR2 FQNNGV. The CDR3 sequence is 16 residues long. The V and J ends lost 1 base and 9 bases respectively, with 19 bases between them. The CDR3 here is CASSLAPRGGLGEQFF. In DNA form, the CDR3 reads TGTGCCAGCAGCTTAGCCCCCCGAGGAGGGCTTGGTGAGCAGTTCTTC.

This clonotype was detected many times. The chain has TRBV2 and TRBJ2-3; 7 bases map to TRBD1. The V gene end was trimmed by 6 bases and the J gene end by 0 bases; junction bases not matched to a gene: 6. The CDR3 is 15 residues long. Looked up from germline, CDR1 is SNHLY and CDR2 is FYNNEI. The CDR3, as DNA: TGTGCCAGCAGACGGACAGGAGCTAGCACAGATACGCAGTATTTT. Translated, it gives CASRRTGASTDTQYF.

The V call is TRBV6-1, the J call TRBJ1-4, with TRBD1 identical over 8 bases. Germline V CDR1 and CDR2: MNHNS, SASEGT. J lost 5 bases, V lost 11 bases, and 7 bases had no gene match. The CDR3 loop spans 13 amino acids. CDR3 protein: CACRDRLNEKLFF. CDR3 nucleotide sequence: TGTGCCTGTCGGGACAGGCTAAATGAAAAACTGTTTTTT.

The rearrangement joins TRBV25-1 to TRBJ2-3, with unresolved D. The germline V gene encodes CDR1 MGHDK and CDR2 SYGVNS. V was trimmed by 5 bases and J by 2 bases, leaving 8 bases between them. The CDR3 length is 13 residues. CDR3 nucleotide sequence: TGTGCCAGCAGTAGCGACATCACAGATACGCAGTATTTT. Protein product: CASSSDITDTQYF.

The chain has TRBV18 and TRBJ1-5; D is unclear. Germline V CDR1 and CDR2: KGHSH, LQKENI. V lost 5 bases, J lost 0 bases, and 11 bases lay in between. CDR3 size: 15 residues. In DNA, the CDR3 is TGTGCCAGCTCAATCGACGGTGATAGCAATCAGCCCCAGCATTTT. As protein: CASSIDGDSNQPQHF.

The chain combines TRBV5-1 with TRBJ2-3; D may be TRBD1 (6 bases). This CDR3 is built from 21 residues. Looked up from germline, CDR1 is SGHRS and CDR2 is YFSETQ. V shed 1 base and J shed 5 bases, with 32 bases lying between them. CDR3 loop: CASSLRYTSLIEQGTVDTQYF. The DNA for the CDR3 is TGCGCCAGCAGCTTGCGCTATACCTCCCTCATCGAACAGGGAACCGTAGATACGCAGTATTTT.

Many counts were recorded for this clonotype. The chain combines TRBV12-3 or TRBV12-4 with TRBJ2-5, with a tentative D call TRBD2 (7 bases). V was clipped by 5 bases and J by 3 bases, with 19 bases between them. This CDR3 spans 16 amino acids. The CDR3 loop reads CASSSGGAGGKETQYF. Here the CDR3 DNA reads TGTGCCAGCAGTAGTGGGGGGGCCGGGGGTAAAGAGACCCAGTACTTC.

This clonotype came up a few times. The genes are TRBV30 and TRBJ2-7; D perhaps matches TRBD2 (5 bases). The V end was cut by 2 bases, the J end by 2 bases, with 10 bases between. CDR3 length: 13 amino acids. CDR1 and CDR2 from the germline V gene are GTSNPN and SVGIG (reference sequence). CDR3 coding DNA: TGTGCCTGGAGTAACGGAGGAGCCTACGAGCAGTACTTC. Translation: CAWSNGGAYEQYF.

This clonotype was seen many times. CDR3 protein: CSARDHRTGPYEQYF. In DNA form, the CDR3 reads TGCAGTGCTAGAGACCACAGGACAGGGCCCTACGAGCAGTACTTC. The J gene is TRBJ2-7, the V gene TRBV20-1; TRBD1 aligns across 8 bases. The V segment lost 0 bases and the J segment 2 bases; nucleotides outside the gene matches: 6. The CDR3 is 15 amino acids. Germline CDR1 DFQATT, CDR2 SNEGSKA (reference sequence).

The J gene is TRBJ2-5, the V gene TRBV6-2 or TRBV6-3, with TRBD1 matching over 9 bases. With V trimmed by 0 bases and J by 2 bases, 7 bases remained unmatched. CDR3 length: 17 residues. Germline lookup yields CDR1 MNHEY and CDR2 SVGEGT. CDR3 sequence reads: CASSYSTWDRAQETQYF. The CDR3 nucleotides are TGTGCCAGCAGTTACTCGACATGGGACAGGGCGCAAGAGACCCAGTACTTC.

The genes are TRBV20-1 and TRBJ2-2; 8 bases are shared with TRBD2. CDR1 and CDR2 (germline): DFQATT, SNEGSKA (reference sequence). Germline trimming cut 1 base from V and 5 bases from J; bases unmatched to any gene: 12. The CDR3 covers 17 residues. CDR3 DNA sequence: TGCAGTGCTAGAGGGCCCACTAGCGGAAGAACTACCGGGGAGCTGTTTTTT. Translated: CSARGPTSGRTTGELFF.

This clonotype was counted at least ten times. The rearrangement links TRBV7-2 to TRBJ2-3; D unresolved. Looked up from germline, CDR1 is SGHTA and CDR2 is FQGNSA. The CDR3 runs 13 residues. V shed 1 base and J shed 6 bases, with 8 bases lying between them. DNA of the CDR3: TGTGCCAGCAGCTTAGAGAAGCCCGATACGCAGTATTTT. Its protein product is CASSLEKPDTQYF.

The rearrangement uses TRBV5-5 and TRBJ2-1; D is undetermined. This CDR3 has 15 residues. Germline CDR1 reads SGHKS; CDR2 reads YYEKEE (reference sequence). The V gene lost 4 bases and the J gene lost 7 bases, with 18 bases spanning the gap. CDR3 region: CASSPPRAASNEQFF. CDR3 coding DNA: TGTGCCAGCAGCCCCCCCCGGGCGGCATCGAATGAGCAGTTCTTC. Drawing the rest from reference TRBV5-5 and TRBJ2-1, the complete variable domain is DAGVTQSPTHLIKTRGQQVTLRCSPISGHKSVSWYQQVLGQGPQFIFQYYEKEERGRGNFPDRFSARQFPNYSSELNVNALLLGDSALYLCASSPPRAASNEQFFGPGTRLTVL.

This clonotype was counted many times. The rearrangement links TRBV6-2 or TRBV6-3 to TRBJ2-3; D is unclear. Trimming cost V 6 bases and J 2 bases, with 6 bases left between them. The length of the CDR3 is 12 residues. Germline assignment: CDR1 MNHEY and CDR2 SVGEGT. The CDR3 here is CASSQNTDTQYF. CDR3 DNA: TGTGCCAGCAGCCAGAACACAGATACGCAGTATTTT.

This clonotype came up a few times. V is TRBV7-6 and J is TRBJ2-1; TRBD2 matches at 7 bases. The germline CDR1 and CDR2 sequences are SGHVS and FNYEAQ. J lost 0 bases, V lost 5 bases, and 7 bases had no gene match. This CDR3 region has 16 residues. The CDR3 here is CASSTPGGRSYNEQFF. CDR3 in DNA: TGTGCCAGCAGCACCCCGGGAGGCCGCTCCTACAATGAGCAGTTCTTC.

This clonotype was picked up a small number of times. The V call is TRBV28, the J call TRBJ1-5; TRBD1 agrees at 8 bases. CDR3 size: 14 residues. From germline, CDR1 is MDHEN and CDR2 SYDVKM. Trimming removed 4 bases from V and 4 bases from J; junction bases left unmatched: 3. Here the CDR3 reads CASSWTGRNQPQHF. The CDR3 nucleotides read TGTGCCAGCAGTTGGACAGGGAGAAATCAGCCCCAGCATTTT.

This clonotype appeared a few times. The chain carries TRBV30 and TRBJ2-1; tentative D call: TRBD1 (6 bases). Trimming shortened V by 3 bases and J by 7 bases, and 16 bases separated the two germline ends. The CDR3 extends over 14 amino acids. CDR1 GTSNPN and CDR2 SVGIG come from the germline V gene (reference sequence). DNA of the CDR3: TGTGCCTGGAGCGCATTGGGGGCCTGGAATGAGCAGTTCTTC. It codes for CAWSALGAWNEQFF.